Following are 21 T cell receptor beta chains from one sample sequenced in a study of blood T cell repertoires in COVID-19. Assay: immunoSEQ multiplex PCR; the TCRdb copy retains only in-frame clones and omits some. The repertoire holds 200,000 to 250,000 clones, with about nine tenths as singletons. The sequencing input was PBMCs or T cells enriched from blood (not recorded which). The receptors shown here come from a young woman who had recovered from COVID-19.

This CDR3 reads CSVEERVFGANVLTF. The CDR3 DNA follows: TGCAGCGTTGAAGAGAGGGTGTTTGGGGCCAACGTCCTGACTTTC. This rearrangement joins TRBV29-1 to TRBJ2-6; D may be TRBD2 (5 bases). The CDR3 covers 15 residues. CDR1 and CDR2 from the germline V gene are SQVTM and ANQGSEA. V was pared by 0 bases and J by 3 bases, with 9 bases between.

The J gene is TRBJ2-2, the V gene TRBV7-2, with 9 bases matching TRBD2. CDR3 length equals 16 residues. Germline V gene sequence: CDR1 SGHTA, CDR2 FQGNSA. Unmatched junction bases numbered 4, after V lost 1 base and J lost 4 bases. The CDR3, as DNA: TGTGCCAGCAGCTTAGTAGCGGGGGACTTCACCGGGGAGCTGTTTTTT. It codes for CASSLVAGDFTGELFF.

V and J are TRBV27 and TRBJ2-6, with D maybe TRBD2 (6 bases). The ends were cut back, 4 bases at V and 0 bases at J, with 10 bases in the middle. This CDR3 contains 16 residues. In germline, CDR1 is MNHEY, CDR2 SMNVEV (reference sequence). CDR3 in DNA: TGTGCCAGCAGTTCCCCCGGGGGCTCTGGGGCCAACGTCCTGACTTTC. Translating gives CASSSPGGSGANVLTF.

This rearrangement joins TRBV9 to TRBJ2-5; no clear D gene. Trimming took 0 bases from V and 5 from J, leaving 11 bases between them. The CDR3 is 14 residues long. Germline assignment: CDR1 SGDLS and CDR2 YYNGEE. The CDR3, as DNA: TGTGCCAGCAGCGTAGGTGTCTCTGTCGAGACCCAGTACTTC. Translation gives CASSVGVSVETQYF.

This chain uses TRBV29-1 with TRBJ1-2, with D hard to call. Germline V gene sequence: CDR1 SQVTM, CDR2 ANQGSEA. Trimming removed 2 bases from V and 5 bases from J, with 6 bases in between. This CDR3 contains 11 residues. The CDR3 DNA reads as TGCAGCGTTGAAACGCGGTATGGCTACACCTTC. Translation: CSVETRYGYTF.

This chain joins TRBV9 and TRBJ1-4; 9 bases agree with TRBD1. CDR1 and CDR2 from the germline V gene are SGDLS and YYNGEE. The CDR3 is made up of 17 amino acids. J gave up 3 bases and V 0 bases, and 6 bases lay outside the gene matches. CDR3 sequence reads: CASSVGQGVGANEKLFF. CDR3 bases: TGTGCCAGCAGCGTAGGACAGGGGGTCGGTGCTAATGAAAAACTGTTTTTT.

The chain carries TRBV29-1 and TRBJ1-2, with D perhaps matching TRBD1 (6 bases). CDR3 length: 14 amino acids. Germline-derived CDR1 and CDR2 are SQVTM and ANQGSEA. V lost 0 bases and J 7 bases, leaving 15 bases between the germline ends. CDR3 amino acids: CSVEDAGGKRGYTF. The CDR3 DNA follows: TGCAGCGTTGAAGATGCGGGGGGCAAGCGTGGCTACACCTTC.

This chain links TRBV19 with TRBJ2-7; tentatively, D is TRBD2 (5 bases). Trimming shortened V by 3 bases and J by 3 bases, and 15 bases separated the two germline ends. CDR1 LNHDA and CDR2 SQIVND come from the germline V gene (reference sequence). This CDR3 contains 15 residues. This CDR3 reads CASSIGLAIIYEQYF. The CDR3 DNA reads TGTGCCAGTAGTATCGGGTTAGCGATTATCTACGAGCAGTACTTC.

This chain joins TRBV9 and TRBJ2-1; 9 bases align to TRBD2. With 0 bases clipped from V and 8 bases from J, the junction kept 9 bases outside the gene matches. The CDR3 has 16 residues. Germline assignment: CDR1 SGDLS and CDR2 YYNGEE. CDR3 sequence: CASSVEGTSMLDEQFF. CDR3 nucleotides: TGTGCCAGCAGCGTAGAGGGGACTAGCATGCTCGATGAGCAGTTCTTC.

This clone was recorded only once. V gene TRBV24-1 combines with J gene TRBJ1-1; D perhaps matches TRBD1 (6 bases). Trimming left V 7 bases short and J 0 bases short, with 20 bases between. Germline CDR1 and CDR2: KGHDR and SFDVKD. The CDR3 loop spans 17 amino acids. For the CDR3, the DNA is TGTGCCACCAGGGTGATGATAGGGGGAAGGCTGAACACTGAAGCTTTCTTT. Translated, it gives CATRVMIGGRLNTEAFF.

The rearrangement joins TRBV18 to TRBJ1-5; 7 nucleotides match TRBD1. The V segment lost 0 bases and the J segment 4 bases; nucleotides outside the gene matches: 3. The CDR3 has 15 residues. Germline-derived CDR1 and CDR2 are KGHSH and LQKENI. The CDR3 DNA reads TGTGCCAGCTCACCACCCGGGACAGTAAATCAGCCCCAGCATTTT. Its protein is CASSPPGTVNQPQHF.

The chain links TRBV6-5 to TRBJ2-1; 8 bases are a match to TRBD1. V gave up 5 bases and J gave up 6 bases; unmatched junction bases: 9. Germline assignment: CDR1 MNHEY and CDR2 SVGAGI. This CDR3 is built from 15 residues. CDR3 DNA: TGTGCCAGCAGTCCGGTCGGGACAGGATTCAATGAGCAGTTCTTC. Amino acid sequence: CASSPVGTGFNEQFF.

The V call is TRBV6-4, the J call TRBJ2-2; D may be TRBD1 (6 bases). V was clipped by 3 bases and J by 6 bases, with 17 bases between them. This CDR3 has 16 amino acids. Germline CDR1 and CDR2: MRHNA and SNTAGT. This CDR3 is CASSESQFSGAGELFF. The DNA for the CDR3 is TGTGCCAGCAGTGAGAGTCAATTCTCAGGGGCCGGGGAGCTGTTTTTT.

V is TRBV2 and J is TRBJ2-7, with no clear D. CDR1 SNHLY and CDR2 FYNNEI come from the germline V gene. The V end lost 5 bases, the J end lost 2 bases, and 4 bases lay between the germline ends. This CDR3 comprises 11 residues. CDR3 coding DNA: TGTGCCAGCAGTCCCACCTACGAGCAGTACTTC. Protein: CASSPTYEQYF.

The J gene is TRBJ2-4, the V gene TRBV7-8; TRBD2 might be the D (5 bases). Trimming took off 5 bases at V and 1 base at J, with 15 bases between the two ends. Germline V CDR1 and CDR2: SGHVS, FQNEAQ. The CDR3 covers 16 residues. The CDR3 here is CASSPGGSSAKNIQYF. CDR3 bases: TGTGCCAGCAGCCCTGGTGGGAGCAGCGCCAAAAACATTCAGTACTTC.

The J gene is TRBJ2-3, the V gene TRBV21-1; the listed D gene, TRBD1, was not tested against the DNA. TRBV21-1 is deemed a pseudogene. The CDR3 runs 15 residues. The CDR3: CASSSPGQYTDTQYF. DNA for the CDR3: TGTGCCAGCAGCTCCCCGGGACAGTACACAGATACGCAGTATTTT.

V usage is TRBV5-4 and J usage is TRBJ2-7; 11 bases agree with TRBD2. CDR3 length: 16 amino acids. Trimming cost V 4 bases and J 0 bases; bases outside gene matches: 6. Germline V gives CDR1 SGHNT, CDR2 YYREEE (reference sequence). The CDR3 sequence is CASSPGTSGPSYEQYF. As DNA, the CDR3 is TGTGCCAGCAGCCCGGGGACTAGCGGCCCCTCCTACGAGCAGTACTTC.

J is TRBJ1-6 and V is TRBV7-3, with 10 bases fitting TRBD1. J lost 15 bases, V lost 2 bases, and 7 bases had no gene match. CDR1 SGHTA and CDR2 FQGTGA come from the germline V gene. The length of the CDR3 is 14 residues. CDR3 nucleotide sequence: TGTGCCAGCAGCTTAGCTGGACAGGGGGACCTCCTCCACTTT. Encoded protein: CASSLAGQGDLLHF. The entire variable domain, with the rest obtained from reference TRBV7-3 and TRBJ1-6, is as follows: GAGVSQTPSNKVTEKGKYVELRCDPISGHTALYWYRQSLGQGPEFLIYFQGTGAADDSGLPNDRFFAVRPEGSVSTLKIQRTERGDSAVYLCASSLAGQGDLLHFGNGTRLTVT.

This chain connects TRBV11-1 to TRBJ1-2, with 7 nucleotides matching TRBD1. This CDR3 spans 14 amino acids. The germline CDR1 and CDR2 sequences are SGHAT and FQDESV (reference sequence). V lost 5 bases to trimming and J lost 8 bases; unmatched junction nucleotides: 11. CDR3 in amino acids: CASSPPQGEQGYTF. Here the CDR3 DNA reads TGTGCCAGCAGCCCACCTCAGGGGGAGCAAGGCTACACCTTC. The full variable domain, in which reference TRBV11-1 and TRBJ1-2 provide the parts outside the CDR3, is EAEVAQSPRYKITEKSQAVAFWCDPISGHATLYWYRQILGQGPELLVQFQDESVVDDSQLPKDRFSAERLKGVDSTLKIQPAELGDSAMYLCASSPPQGEQGYTFGSGTRLTVV.

The rearrangement uses TRBV12-5 and TRBJ1-1, with TRBD1 matching over 8 bases. Trimming cost V 5 bases and J 4 bases; bases outside gene matches: 3. The CDR3 loop spans 13 amino acids. CDR1 LGHNT and CDR2 FRNRAP come from the germline V gene. CDR3 coding DNA: TGTGCTAGTGGTGGACAGGGAGGCACTGAAGCTTTCTTT. Its protein is CASGGQGGTEAFF.

This clone was recorded once. The genes are TRBV10-3 and TRBJ1-6; D call uncertain. The CDR3 is made up of 14 amino acids. The V end lost 6 bases, the J end lost 9 bases, and 15 bases lay between the germline ends. Germline V gene data show CDR1 as ENHRY and CDR2 as SYGVKD. The CDR3 DNA follows: TGTGCCATCAGATCCACACAAACGGGTTCACCCCTCCACTTT. Translating gives CAIRSTQTGSPLHF.